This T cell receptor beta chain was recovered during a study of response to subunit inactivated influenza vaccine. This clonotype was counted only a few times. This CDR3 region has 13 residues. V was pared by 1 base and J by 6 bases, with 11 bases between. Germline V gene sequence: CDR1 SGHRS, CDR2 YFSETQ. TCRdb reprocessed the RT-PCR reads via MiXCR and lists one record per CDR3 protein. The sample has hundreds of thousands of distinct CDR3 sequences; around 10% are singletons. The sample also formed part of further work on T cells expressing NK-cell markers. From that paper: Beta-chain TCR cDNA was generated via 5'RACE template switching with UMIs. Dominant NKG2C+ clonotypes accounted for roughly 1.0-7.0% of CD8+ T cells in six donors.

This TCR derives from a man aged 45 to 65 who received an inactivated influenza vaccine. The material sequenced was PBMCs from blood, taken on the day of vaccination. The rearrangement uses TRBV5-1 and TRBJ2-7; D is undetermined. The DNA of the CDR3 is TGCGCCAGCAGCTTGAAGGTTGCGTCCGAGCAGTACTTC. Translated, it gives CASSLKVASEQYF.